The following is a T cell receptor (beta chain) sequence with its context. The antigen is undetermined. This record comes from a study of cytomegalovirus exposure and HLA in healthy donors. Using immunoSEQ multiplex PCR, the repertoire was profiled, and TCRdb retains in-frame clones only, with some absent. The table lists tens of thousands of clones, around 96% of them singletons. The CDR3 runs 12 residues. Germline-derived CDR1 and CDR2 are MDHEN and SYDVKM. V was pared by 6 bases and J by 6 bases, with 2 bases of the junction left unmatched. Points from the study as a whole: The investigators catalogued 180 or so TCR beta chains as cytomegalovirus-associated. Researchers reported that three CMV-associated chains were confirmed in vitro as CMV antigen-specific.

Sequencing used PBMCs. This TCR derives from a young man in good health and CMV-seropositive. This sequence joins TRBV28 and TRBJ1-5; 7 nucleotides line up with TRBD1. The CDR3 region has the DNA TGTGCCAGCAGCCGACAGGGTCAGCCCCAGCATTTT. It is translated as CASSRQGQPQHF.